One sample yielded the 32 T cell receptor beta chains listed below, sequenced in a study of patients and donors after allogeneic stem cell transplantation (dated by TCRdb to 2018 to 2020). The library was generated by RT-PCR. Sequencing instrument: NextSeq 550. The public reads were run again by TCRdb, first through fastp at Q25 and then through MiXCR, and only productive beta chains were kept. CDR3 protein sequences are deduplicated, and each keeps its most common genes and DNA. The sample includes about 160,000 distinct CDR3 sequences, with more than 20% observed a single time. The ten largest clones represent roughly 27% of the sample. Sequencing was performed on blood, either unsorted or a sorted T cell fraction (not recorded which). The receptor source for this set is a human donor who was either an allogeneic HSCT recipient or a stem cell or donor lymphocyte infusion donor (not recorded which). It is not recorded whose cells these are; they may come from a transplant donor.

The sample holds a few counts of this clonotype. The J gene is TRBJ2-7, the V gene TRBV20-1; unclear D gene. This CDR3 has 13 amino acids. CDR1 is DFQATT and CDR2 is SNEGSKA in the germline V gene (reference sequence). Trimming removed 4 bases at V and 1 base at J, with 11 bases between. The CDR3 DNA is TGCAGTGCTATAAGCCAAACGTCCTACGAGCAGTACTTC. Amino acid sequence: CSAISQTSYEQYF.

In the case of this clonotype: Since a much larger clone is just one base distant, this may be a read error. CDR3 nucleotide sequence: TGTGCCAGCAGCTTAAATGCCGCGGGACGGTCGGCCTACGAGCAGTACTTC. It codes for CASSLNAAGRSAYEQYF. The chain has TRBV7-6 and TRBJ2-7; possibly TRBD2 for D (6 bases). The CDR3 is made up of 17 amino acids. Germline lookup yields CDR1 SGHVS and CDR2 FNYEAQ. Trimming left V 2 bases short and J 2 bases short, with 19 bases between.

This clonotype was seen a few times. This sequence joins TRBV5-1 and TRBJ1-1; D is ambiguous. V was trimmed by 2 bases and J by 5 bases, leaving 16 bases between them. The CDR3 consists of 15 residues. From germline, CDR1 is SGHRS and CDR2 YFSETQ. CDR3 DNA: TGCGCCAGCAGCTTAGTGGCCGGGTGGAGGACTGAAGCTTTCTTT. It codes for CASSLVAGWRTEAFF.

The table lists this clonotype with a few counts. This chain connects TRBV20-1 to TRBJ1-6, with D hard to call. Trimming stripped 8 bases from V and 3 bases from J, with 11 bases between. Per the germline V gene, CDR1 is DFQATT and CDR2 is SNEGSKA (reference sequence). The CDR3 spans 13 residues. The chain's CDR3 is CSPSRDYNSPLHF. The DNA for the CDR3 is TGCAGTCCGAGCCGGGACTATAATTCACCCCTCCACTTT.

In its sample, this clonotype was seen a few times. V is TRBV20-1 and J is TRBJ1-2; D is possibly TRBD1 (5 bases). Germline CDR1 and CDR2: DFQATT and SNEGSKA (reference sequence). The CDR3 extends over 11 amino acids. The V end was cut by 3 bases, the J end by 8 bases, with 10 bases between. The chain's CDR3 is CSASTRDGYTF. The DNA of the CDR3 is TGCAGTGCTAGCACGAGGGACGGCTACACCTTC.

Here the CDR3 reads CRAASTTYEQYF. The CDR3 DNA is TGCAGGGCGGCTAGTACTACCTACGAGCAGTACTTC. The rearrangement uses TRBV20-1 and TRBJ2-7, with D hard to call. Germline V lookup: CDR1 DFQATT, CDR2 SNEGSKA (reference sequence). The CDR3 runs 12 residues.

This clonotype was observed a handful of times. The CDR3 is CASSDRVLETQYF. The CDR3 DNA reads TGCGCCAGCAGCGACAGGGTGTTGGAGACCCAGTACTTC. This chain joins TRBV5-1 and TRBJ2-5; TRBD1 matches 7 bases. The CDR3 loop spans 13 amino acids. Trimming at V came to 4 bases and at J to 5 bases, leaving 5 bases not matched to a gene. The V gene's germline CDR1 is SGHRS and CDR2 YFSETQ.

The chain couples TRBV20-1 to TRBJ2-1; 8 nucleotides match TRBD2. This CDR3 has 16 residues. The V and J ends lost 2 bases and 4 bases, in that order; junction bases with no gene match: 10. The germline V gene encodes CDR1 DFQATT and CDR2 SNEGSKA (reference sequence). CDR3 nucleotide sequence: TGCAGTGCTAGAACTTCGGGGGCGGGAGGTTACAATGAGCAGTTCTTC. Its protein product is CSARTSGAGGYNEQFF.

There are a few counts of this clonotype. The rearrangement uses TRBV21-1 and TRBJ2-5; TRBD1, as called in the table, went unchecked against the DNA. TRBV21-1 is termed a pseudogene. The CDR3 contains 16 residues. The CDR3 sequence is CASSKTGTATQETQYF. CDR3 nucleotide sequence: TGTGCCAGCAGCAAAACCGGGACAGCCACTCAAGAGACCCAGTACTTC.

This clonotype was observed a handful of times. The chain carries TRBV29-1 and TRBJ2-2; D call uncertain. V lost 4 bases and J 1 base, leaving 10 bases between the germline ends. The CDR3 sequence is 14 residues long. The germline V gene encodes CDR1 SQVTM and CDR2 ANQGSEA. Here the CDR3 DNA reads TGCAGCGTTGTCACGCACCAGAACACCGGGGAGCTGTTTTTT. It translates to CSVVTHQNTGELFF.

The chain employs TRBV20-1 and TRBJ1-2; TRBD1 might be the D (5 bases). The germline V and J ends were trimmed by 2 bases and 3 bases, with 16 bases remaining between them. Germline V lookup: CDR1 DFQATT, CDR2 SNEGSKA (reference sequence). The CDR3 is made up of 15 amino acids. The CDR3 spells CSARRLVGRDYGYTF. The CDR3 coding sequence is TGCAGTGCTAGAAGGTTGGTCGGCAGGGACTATGGCTACACCTTC.

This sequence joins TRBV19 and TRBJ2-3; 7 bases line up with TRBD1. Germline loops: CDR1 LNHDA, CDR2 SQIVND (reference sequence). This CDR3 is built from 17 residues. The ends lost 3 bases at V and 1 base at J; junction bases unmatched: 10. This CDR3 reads CASSIYQTGWGTDTQYF. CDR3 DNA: TGTGCCAGTAGTATCTATCAGACAGGGTGGGGCACAGATACGCAGTATTTT.

For the CDR3, the DNA is TGTGCCAGCAGCTTAGGCCTTGGGCAGGGGAACACTGAAGCTTTCTTT. Protein: CASSLGLGQGNTEAFF. The chain combines TRBV13 with TRBJ1-1, with a possible D match to TRBD1 (5 bases). V lost 0 bases to trimming and J lost 1 base, with 12 bases between them. Germline loops: CDR1 PRHDT, CDR2 FYEKMQ (reference sequence). CDR3 length: 16 residues.

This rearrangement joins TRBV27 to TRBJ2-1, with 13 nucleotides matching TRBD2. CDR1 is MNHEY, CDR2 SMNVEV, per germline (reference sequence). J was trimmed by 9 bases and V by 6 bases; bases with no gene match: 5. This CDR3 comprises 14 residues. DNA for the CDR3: TGTGCCAGCAGATGGGGACTAGCGGGGCTTGAGCAGTTCTTC. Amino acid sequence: CASRWGLAGLEQFF.

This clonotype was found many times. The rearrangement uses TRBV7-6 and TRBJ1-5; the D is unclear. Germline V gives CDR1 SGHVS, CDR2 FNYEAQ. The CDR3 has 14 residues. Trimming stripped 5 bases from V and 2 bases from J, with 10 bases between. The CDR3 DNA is TGTGCCAGCAGCCCCGGTGGGCGCAATCAGCCCCAGCATTTT. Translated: CASSPGGRNQPQHF.

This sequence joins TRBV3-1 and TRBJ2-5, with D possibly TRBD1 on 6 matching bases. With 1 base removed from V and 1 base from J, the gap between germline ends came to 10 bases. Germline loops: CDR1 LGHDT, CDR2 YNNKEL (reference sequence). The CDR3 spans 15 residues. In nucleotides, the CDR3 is TGTGCCAGCAGCCAAGTATGGACAGCCCAAGAGACCCAGTACTTC. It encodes CASSQVWTAQETQYF.

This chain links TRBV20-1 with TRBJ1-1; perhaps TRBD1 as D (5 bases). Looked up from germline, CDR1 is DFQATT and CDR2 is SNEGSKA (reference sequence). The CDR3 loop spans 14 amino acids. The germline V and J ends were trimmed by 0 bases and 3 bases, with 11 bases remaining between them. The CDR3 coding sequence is TGCAGTGCTAGAGAGTACGGGACCTACACTGAAGCTTTCTTT. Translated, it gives CSAREYGTYTEAFF.

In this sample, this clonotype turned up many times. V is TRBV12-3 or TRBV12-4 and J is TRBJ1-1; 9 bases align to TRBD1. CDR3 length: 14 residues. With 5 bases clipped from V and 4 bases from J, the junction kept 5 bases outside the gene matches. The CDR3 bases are TGTGCCAGCAGTCCCCCGGGACAGGGCACTGAAGCTTTCTTT. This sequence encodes CASSPPGQGTEAFF.

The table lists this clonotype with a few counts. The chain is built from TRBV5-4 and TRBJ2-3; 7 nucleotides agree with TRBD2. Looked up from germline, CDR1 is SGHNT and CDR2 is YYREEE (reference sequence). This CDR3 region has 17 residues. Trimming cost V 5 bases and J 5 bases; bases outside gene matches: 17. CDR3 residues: CASRPNLAAPAQDTQYF. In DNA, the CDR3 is TGTGCCAGCAGGCCCAATCTAGCGGCCCCGGCCCAAGATACGCAGTATTTT. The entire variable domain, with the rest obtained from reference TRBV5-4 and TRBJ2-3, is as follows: ETGVTQSPTHLIKTRGQQVTLRCSSQSGHNTVSWYQQALGQGPQFIFQYYREEENGRGNFPPRFSGLQFPNYSSELNVNALELDDSALYLCASRPNLAAPAQDTQYFGPGTRLTVL.

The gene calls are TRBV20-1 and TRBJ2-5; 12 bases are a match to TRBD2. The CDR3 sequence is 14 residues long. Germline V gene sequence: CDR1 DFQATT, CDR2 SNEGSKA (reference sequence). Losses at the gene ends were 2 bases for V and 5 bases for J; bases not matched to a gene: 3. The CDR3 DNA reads TGCAGTGCTAGAACAGGGACTAGCGGGGAGACCCAGTACTTC. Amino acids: CSARTGTSGETQYF.

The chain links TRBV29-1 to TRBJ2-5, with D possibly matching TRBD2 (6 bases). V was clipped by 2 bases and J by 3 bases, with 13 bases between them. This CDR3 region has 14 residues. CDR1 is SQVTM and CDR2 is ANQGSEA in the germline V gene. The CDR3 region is CSVEPDGGEETQYF. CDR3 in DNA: TGCAGCGTTGAACCCGATGGAGGGGAAGAGACCCAGTACTTC.

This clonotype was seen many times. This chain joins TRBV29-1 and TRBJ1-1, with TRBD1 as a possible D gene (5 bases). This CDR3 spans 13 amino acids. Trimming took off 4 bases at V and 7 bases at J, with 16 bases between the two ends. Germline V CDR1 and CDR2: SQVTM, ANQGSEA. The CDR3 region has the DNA TGCAGCGTTGCCCGGGACGGAACTGGTGAAGCTTTCTTT. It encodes CSVARDGTGEAFF.

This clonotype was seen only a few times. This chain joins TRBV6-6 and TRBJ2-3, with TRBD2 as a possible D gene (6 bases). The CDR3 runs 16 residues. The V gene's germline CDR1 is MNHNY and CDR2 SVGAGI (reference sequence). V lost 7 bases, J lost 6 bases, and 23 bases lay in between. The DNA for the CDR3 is TGTGCCAGCACGGGGATTAGCGGATCCCTCAGTGATACGCAGTATTTT. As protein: CASTGISGSLSDTQYF.

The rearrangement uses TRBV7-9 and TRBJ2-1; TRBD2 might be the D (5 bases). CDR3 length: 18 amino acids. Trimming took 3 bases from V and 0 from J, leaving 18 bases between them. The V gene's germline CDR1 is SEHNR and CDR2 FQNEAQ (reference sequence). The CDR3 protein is CASSFSGWRLSSYNEQFF. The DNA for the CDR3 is TGTGCCAGCAGCTTCTCCGGGTGGAGGTTGAGCTCCTACAATGAGCAGTTCTTC.

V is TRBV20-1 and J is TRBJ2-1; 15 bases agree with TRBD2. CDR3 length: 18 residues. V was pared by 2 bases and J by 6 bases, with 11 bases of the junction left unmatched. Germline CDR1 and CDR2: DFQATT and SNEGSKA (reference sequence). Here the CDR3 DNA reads TGCAGTGCTAGATCGGGACTAGCGGGAGGTAAGGGTGTCAATGAGCAGTTCTTC. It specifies CSARSGLAGGKGVNEQFF.

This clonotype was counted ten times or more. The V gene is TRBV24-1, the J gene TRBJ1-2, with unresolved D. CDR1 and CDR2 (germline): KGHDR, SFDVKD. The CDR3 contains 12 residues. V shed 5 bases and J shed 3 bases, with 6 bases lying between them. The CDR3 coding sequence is TGTGCCACCAGTGGGGCAGACTATGGCTACACCTTC. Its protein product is CATSGADYGYTF.

The chain's CDR3 is CASSSMSQEQFF. DNA for the CDR3: TGCGCCAGCAGCTCTATGAGCCAAGAGCAGTTCTTC. The J gene is TRBJ2-1, the V gene TRBV5-1, with D unclear. Germline V CDR1 and CDR2: SGHRS, YFSETQ. This CDR3 has 12 amino acids. V was shortened by 3 bases and J by 10 bases, with 11 bases between the two germline ends.

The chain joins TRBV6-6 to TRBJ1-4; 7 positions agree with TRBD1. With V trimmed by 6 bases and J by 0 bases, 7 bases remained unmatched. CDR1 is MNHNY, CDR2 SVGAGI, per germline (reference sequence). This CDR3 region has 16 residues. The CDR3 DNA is TGTGCCAGCAGCTCGGGACAGTGGGCAACTAATGAAAAACTGTTTTTT. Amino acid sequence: CASSSGQWATNEKLFF.

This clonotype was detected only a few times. For the CDR3, the DNA is TGTGCCATCTCTCAAGGGACAGGGGACTATGGCTACACCTTC. It yields the protein CAISQGTGDYGYTF. V usage is TRBV10-3 and J usage is TRBJ1-2; 10 bases are shared with TRBD1. V was clipped by 8 bases and J by 3 bases; unmatched bases: 6. The CDR3 spans 14 residues. From germline, CDR1 is ENHRY and CDR2 SYGVKD.

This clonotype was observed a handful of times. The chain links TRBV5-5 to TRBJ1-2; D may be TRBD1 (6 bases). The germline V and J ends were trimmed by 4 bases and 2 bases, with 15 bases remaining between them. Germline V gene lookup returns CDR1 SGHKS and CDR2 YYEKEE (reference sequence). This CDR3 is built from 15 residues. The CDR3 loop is CASSVQGFPNYGYTF. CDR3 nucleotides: TGTGCCAGCAGCGTCCAGGGGTTTCCCAACTATGGCTACACCTTC.

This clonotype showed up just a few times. The CDR3 sequence: CASSKYWITDDSNQPQHF. In DNA, the CDR3 is TGTGCCAGCAGCAAATACTGGATTACAGACGATAGCAATCAGCCCCAGCATTTT. The chain joins TRBV6-2 or TRBV6-3 to TRBJ1-5; D uncertain. Germline values: CDR1 MNHEY, CDR2 SVGEGT. This CDR3 comprises 18 residues. Trimming cost V 6 bases and J 0 bases, with 21 bases left between them.

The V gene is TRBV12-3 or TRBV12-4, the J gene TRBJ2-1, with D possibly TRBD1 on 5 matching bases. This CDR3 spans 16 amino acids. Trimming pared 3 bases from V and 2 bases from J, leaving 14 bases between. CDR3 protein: CASSLRKGLPYNEQFF. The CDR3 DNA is TGTGCCAGCAGTTTGAGAAAGGGGCTCCCCTACAATGAGCAGTTCTTC.